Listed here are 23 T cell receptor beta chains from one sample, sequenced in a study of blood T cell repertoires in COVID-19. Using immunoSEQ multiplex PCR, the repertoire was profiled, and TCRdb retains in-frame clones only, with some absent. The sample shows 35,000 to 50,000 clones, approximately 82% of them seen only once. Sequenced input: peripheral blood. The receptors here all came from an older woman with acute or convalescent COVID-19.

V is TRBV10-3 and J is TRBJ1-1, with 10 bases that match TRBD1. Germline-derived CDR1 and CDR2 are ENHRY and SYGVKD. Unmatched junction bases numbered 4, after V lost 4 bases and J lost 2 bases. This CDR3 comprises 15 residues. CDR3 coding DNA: TGTGCCATCAGTGGCTTGACAGGGGGCAACACTGAAGCTTTCTTT. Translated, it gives CAISGLTGGNTEAFF.

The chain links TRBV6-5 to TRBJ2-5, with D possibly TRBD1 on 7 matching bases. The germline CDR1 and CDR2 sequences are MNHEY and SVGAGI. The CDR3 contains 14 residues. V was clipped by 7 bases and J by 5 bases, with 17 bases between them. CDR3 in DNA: TGTGCCAGCAATCTCAGGGGGGCCGGGGAGACCCAGTACTTC. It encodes CASNLRGAGETQYF.

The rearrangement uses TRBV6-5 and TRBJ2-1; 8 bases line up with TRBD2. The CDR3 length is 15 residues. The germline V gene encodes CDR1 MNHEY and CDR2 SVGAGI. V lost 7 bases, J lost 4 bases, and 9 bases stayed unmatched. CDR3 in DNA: TGTGCCAGCACTCATCTAGCGGGTAATTACAATGAGCAGTTCTTC. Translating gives CASTHLAGNYNEQFF.

The CDR3 sequence is CASSSSRPGNTGELFF. The CDR3, as DNA: TGTGCCAGCAGCTCCAGTCGGCCAGGGAACACCGGGGAGCTGTTTTTT. The chain carries TRBV5-4 and TRBJ2-2; unclear D gene. Germline lookup yields CDR1 SGHNT and CDR2 YYREEE (reference sequence). Trimming cost V 3 bases and J 1 base, with 13 bases left between them. This CDR3 spans 16 amino acids.

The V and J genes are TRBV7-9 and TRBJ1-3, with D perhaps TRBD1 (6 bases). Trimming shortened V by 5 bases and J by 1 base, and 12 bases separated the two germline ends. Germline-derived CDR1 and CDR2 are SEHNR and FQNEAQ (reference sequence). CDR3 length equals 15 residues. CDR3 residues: CASSPTGGSGNTIYF. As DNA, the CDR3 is TGTGCCAGCAGCCCGACAGGTGGTTCTGGAAACACCATATATTTT.

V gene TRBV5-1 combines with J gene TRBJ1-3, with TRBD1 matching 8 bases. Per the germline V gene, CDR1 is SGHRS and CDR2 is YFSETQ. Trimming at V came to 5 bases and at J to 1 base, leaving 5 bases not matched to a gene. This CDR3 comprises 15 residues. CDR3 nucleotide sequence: TGCGCCAGCAGTTCGGGACAGGATTCTGGAAACACCATATATTTT. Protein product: CASSSGQDSGNTIYF.

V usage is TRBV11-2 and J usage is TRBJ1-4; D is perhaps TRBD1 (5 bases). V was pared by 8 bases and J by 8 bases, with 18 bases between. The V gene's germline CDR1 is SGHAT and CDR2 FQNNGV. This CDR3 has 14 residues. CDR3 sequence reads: CASAPGGVREKLFF. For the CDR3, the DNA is TGTGCCAGCGCCCCGGGGGGGGTAAGGGAAAAACTGTTTTTT.

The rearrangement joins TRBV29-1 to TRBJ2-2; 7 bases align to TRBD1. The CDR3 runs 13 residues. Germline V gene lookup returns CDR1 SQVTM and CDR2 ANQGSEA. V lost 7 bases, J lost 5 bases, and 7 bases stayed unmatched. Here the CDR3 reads CSALTGSTGELFF. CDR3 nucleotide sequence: TGCAGCGCCCTGACAGGGAGTACCGGGGAGCTGTTTTTT.

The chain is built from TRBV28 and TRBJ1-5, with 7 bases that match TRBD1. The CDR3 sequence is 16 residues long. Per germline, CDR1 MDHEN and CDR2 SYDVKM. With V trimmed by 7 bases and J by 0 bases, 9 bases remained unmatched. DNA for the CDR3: TGTGCCAGCAAGTCGGGGACAGTTCATAGCAATCAGCCCCAGCATTTT. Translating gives CASKSGTVHSNQPQHF.

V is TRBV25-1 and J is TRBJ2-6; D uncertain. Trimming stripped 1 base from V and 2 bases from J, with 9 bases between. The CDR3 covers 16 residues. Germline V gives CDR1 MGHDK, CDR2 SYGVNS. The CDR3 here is CASSESQFPGANVLTF. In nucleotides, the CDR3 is TGTGCCAGCAGTGAATCGCAGTTCCCTGGGGCCAACGTCCTGACTTTC.

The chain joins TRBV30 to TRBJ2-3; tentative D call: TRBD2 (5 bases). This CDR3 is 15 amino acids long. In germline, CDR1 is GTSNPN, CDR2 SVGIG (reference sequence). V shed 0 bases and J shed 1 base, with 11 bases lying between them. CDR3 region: CAWSVSGRGTDTQYF. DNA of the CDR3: TGTGCCTGGAGTGTAAGCGGCCGTGGCACAGATACGCAGTATTTT. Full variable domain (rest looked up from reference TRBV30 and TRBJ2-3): SQTIHQWPATLVQPVGSPLSLECTVEGTSNPNLYWYRQAAGRGLQLLFYSVGIGQISSEVPQNLSASRPQDRQFILSSKKLLLSDSGFYLCAWSVSGRGTDTQYFGPGTRLTVL.

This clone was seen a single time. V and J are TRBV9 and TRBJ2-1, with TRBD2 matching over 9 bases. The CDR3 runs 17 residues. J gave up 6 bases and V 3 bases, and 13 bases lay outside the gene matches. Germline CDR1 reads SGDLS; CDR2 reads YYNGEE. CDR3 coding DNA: TGTGCCAGCAGCGCCTCAGCGGGGGGCGAGTATAGCAATGAGCAGTTCTTC. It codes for CASSASAGGEYSNEQFF.

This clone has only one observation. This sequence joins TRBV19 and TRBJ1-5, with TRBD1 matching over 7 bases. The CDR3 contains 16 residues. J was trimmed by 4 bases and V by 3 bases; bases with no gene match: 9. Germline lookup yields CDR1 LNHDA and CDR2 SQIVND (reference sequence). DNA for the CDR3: TGTGCCAGTAGTATCCGCCCGGCAGGGGGGAATCAGCCCCAGCATTTT. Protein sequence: CASSIRPAGGNQPQHF. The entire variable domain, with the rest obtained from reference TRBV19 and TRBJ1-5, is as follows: DGGITQSPKYLFRKEGQNVTLSCEQNLNHDAMYWYRQDPGQGLRLIYYSQIVNDFQKGDIAEGYSVSREKKESFPLTVTSAQKNPTAFYLCASSIRPAGGNQPQHFGDGTRLSIL.

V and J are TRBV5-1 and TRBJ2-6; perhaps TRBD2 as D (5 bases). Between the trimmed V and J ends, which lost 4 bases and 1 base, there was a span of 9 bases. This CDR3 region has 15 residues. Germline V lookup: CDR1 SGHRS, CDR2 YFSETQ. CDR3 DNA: TGCGCCAGCAGCCTTCTAGCTTCTGGGGCCAACGTCCTGACTTTC. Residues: CASSLLASGANVLTF.

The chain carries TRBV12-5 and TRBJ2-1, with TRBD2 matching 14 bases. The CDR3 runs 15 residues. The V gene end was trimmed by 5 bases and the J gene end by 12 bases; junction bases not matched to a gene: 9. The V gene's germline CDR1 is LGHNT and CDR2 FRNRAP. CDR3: CASGLGLAGDHRQFF. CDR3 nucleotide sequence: TGTGCTAGTGGTCTGGGACTAGCGGGAGATCACCGGCAGTTCTTC.

This CDR3 reads CASSPPRLAGVKETQYF. The DNA of the CDR3 is TGTGCCAGCTCACCACCGAGACTAGCGGGAGTAAAGGAGACCCAGTACTTC. The J gene is TRBJ2-5, the V gene TRBV18; 12 bases align to TRBD2. Germline CDR1 reads KGHSH; CDR2 reads LQKENI. The length of the CDR3 is 17 residues. Germline trimming cut 0 bases from V and 5 bases from J; bases unmatched to any gene: 7.

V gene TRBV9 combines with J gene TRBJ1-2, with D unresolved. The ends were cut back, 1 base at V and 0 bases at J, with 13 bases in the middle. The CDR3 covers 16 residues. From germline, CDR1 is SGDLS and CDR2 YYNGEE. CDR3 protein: CASSVSGRSANYGYTF. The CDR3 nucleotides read TGTGCCAGCAGCGTATCGGGGAGATCAGCTAACTATGGCTACACCTTC.

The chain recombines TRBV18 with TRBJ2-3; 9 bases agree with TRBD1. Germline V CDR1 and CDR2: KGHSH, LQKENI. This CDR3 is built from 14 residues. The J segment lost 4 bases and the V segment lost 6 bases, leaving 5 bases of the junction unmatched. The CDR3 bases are TGTGCCAGCTCTAGGGACAGGGATCCAGATACGCAGTATTTT. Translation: CASSRDRDPDTQYF.

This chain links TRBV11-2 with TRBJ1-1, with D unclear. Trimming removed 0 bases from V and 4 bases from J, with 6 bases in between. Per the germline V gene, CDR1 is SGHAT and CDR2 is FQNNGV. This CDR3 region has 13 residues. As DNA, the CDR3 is TGTGCCAGCAGCTTAGAAAGGAGCACTGAAGCTTTCTTT. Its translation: CASSLERSTEAFF.

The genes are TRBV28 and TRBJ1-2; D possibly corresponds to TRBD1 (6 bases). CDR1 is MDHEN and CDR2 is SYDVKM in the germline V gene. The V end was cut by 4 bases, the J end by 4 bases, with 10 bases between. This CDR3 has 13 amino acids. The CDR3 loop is CASSSGQIYGYTF. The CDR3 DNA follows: TGTGCCAGCAGTTCAGGACAGATCTATGGCTACACCTTC.

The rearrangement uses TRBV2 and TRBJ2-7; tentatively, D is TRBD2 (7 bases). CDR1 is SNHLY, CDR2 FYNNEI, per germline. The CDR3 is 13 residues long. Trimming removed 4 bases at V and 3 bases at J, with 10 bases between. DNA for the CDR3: TGTGCCAGCAGTGCGGGGGGCGGCTACGAGCAGTACTTC. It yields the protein CASSAGGGYEQYF.

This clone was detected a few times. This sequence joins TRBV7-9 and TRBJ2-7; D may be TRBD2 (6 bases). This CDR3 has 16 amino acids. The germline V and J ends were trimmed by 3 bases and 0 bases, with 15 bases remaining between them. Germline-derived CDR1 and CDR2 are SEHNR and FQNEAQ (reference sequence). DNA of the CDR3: TGTGCCAGCAGCTTCGTTAGCGGTCTCTCCTCCTACGAGCAGTACTTC. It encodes CASSFVSGLSSYEQYF.

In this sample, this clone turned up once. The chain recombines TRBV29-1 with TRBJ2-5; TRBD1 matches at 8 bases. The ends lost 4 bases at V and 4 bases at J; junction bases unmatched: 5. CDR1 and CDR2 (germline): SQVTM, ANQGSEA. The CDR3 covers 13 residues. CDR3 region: CSVGQGRTETQYF. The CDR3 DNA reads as TGCAGCGTTGGACAGGGGCGAACAGAGACCCAGTACTTC.